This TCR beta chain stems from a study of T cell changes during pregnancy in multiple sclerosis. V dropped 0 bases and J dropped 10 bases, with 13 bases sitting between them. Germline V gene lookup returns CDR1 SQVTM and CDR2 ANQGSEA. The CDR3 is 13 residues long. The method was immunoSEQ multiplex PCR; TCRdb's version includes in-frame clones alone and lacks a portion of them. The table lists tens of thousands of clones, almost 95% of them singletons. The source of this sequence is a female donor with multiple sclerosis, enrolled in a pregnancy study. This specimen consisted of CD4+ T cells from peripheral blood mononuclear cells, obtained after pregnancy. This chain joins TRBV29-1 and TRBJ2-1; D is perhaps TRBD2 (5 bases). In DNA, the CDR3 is TGCAGCGTTGAAGATCTCGGGATTAGGGAGCAGTTCTTC. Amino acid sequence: CSVEDLGIREQFF.